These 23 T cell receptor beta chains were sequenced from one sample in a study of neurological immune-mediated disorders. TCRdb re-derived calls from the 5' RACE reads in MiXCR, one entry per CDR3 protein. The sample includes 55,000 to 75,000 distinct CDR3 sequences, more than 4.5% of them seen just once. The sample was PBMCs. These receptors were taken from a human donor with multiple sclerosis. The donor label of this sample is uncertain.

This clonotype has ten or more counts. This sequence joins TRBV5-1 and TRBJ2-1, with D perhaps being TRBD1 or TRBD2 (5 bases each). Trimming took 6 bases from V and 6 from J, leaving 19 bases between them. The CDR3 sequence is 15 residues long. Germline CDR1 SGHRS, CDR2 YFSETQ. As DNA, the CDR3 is TGCGCCAGCAATTGGGGTAGGGACGGCCCCAATGAGCAGTTCTTC. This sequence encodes CASNWGRDGPNEQFF. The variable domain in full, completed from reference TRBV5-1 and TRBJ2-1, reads KAGVTQTPRYLIKTRGQQVTLSCSPISGHRSVSWYQQTPGQGLQFLFEYFSETQRNKGNFPGRFSGRQFSNSRSEMNVSTLELGDSALYLCASNWGRDGPNEQFFGPGTRLTVL.

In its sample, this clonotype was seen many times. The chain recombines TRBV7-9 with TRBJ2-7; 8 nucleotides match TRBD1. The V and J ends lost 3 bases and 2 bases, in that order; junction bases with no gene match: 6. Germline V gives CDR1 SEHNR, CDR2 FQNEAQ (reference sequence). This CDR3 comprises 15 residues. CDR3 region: CASSFGQGATYEQYF. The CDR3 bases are TGTGCCAGCAGCTTTGGGCAGGGGGCCACCTACGAGCAGTACTTC.

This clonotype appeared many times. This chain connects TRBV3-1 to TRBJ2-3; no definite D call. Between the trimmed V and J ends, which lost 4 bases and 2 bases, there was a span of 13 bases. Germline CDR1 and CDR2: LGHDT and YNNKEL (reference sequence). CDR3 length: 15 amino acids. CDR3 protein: CASSRSPDPTDTQYF. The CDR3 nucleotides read TGTGCCAGCAGCCGTAGCCCCGACCCCACAGATACGCAGTATTTT.

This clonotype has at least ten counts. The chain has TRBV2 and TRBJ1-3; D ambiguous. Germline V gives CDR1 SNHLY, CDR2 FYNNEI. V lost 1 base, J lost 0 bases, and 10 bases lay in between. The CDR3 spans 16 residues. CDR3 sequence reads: CASSEGLPRSGNTIYF. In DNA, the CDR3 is TGTGCCAGCAGTGAAGGCCTACCCCGCTCTGGAAACACCATATATTTT. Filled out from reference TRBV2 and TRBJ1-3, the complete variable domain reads EPEVTQTPSHQVTQMGQEVILRCVPISNHLYFYWYRQILGQKVEFLVSFYNNEISEKSEIFDDQFSVERPDGSNFTLKIRSTKLEDSAMYFCASSEGLPRSGNTIYFGEGSWLTVV.

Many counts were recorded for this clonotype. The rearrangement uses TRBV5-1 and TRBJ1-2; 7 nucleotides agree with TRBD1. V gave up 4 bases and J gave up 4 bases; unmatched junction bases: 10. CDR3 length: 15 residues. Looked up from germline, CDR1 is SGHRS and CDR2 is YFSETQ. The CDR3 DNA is TGCGCCAGCAGCCCCCTAGGGGGCTGGGGCTATGGCTACACCTTC. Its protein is CASSPLGGWGYGYTF.

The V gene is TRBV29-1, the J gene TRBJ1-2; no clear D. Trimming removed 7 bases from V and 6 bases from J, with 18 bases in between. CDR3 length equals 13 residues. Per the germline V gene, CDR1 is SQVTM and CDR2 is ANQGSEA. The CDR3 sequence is CSAQGRKVDGYTF. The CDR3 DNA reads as TGCAGCGCACAAGGAAGGAAAGTCGATGGCTACACCTTC.

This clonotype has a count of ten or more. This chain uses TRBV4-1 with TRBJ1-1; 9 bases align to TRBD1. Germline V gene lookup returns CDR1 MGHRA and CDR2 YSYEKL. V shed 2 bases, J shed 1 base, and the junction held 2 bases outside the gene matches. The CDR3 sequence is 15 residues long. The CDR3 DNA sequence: TGCGCCAGCAGCCAAACACAGGGGGCGAACACTGAAGCTTTCTTT. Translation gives CASSQTQGANTEAFF.

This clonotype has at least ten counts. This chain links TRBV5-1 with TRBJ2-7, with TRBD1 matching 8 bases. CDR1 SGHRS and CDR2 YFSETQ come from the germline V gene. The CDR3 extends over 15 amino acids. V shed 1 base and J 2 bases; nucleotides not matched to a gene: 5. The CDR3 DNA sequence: TGCGCCAGCAGCTTGTATGAGGACAGGGCCTACGAGCAGTACTTC. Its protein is CASSLYEDRAYEQYF.

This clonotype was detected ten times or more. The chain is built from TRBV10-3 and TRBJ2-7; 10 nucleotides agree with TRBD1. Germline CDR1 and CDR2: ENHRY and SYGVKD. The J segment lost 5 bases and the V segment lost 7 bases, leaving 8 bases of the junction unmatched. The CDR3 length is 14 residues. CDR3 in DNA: TGTGCCATCACCCGGGACAGGGGCACCGACGAGCAGTACTTC. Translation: CAITRDRGTDEQYF.

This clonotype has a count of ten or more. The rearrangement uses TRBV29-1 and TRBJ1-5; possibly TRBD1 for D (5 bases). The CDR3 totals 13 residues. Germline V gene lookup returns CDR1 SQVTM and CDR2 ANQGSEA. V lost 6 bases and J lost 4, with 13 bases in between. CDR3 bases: TGCAGCGTCGCCCGGGACCATAATCAGCCCCAGCATTTT. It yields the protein CSVARDHNQPQHF.

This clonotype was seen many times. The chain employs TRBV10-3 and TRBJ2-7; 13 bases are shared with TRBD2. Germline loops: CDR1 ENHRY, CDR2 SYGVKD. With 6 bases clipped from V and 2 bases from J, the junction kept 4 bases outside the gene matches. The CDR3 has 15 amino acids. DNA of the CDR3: TGTGCCATCAGGTGGACTAGCGGGGGCACCTACGAGCAGTACTTC. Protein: CAIRWTSGGTYEQYF.

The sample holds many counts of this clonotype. Here the CDR3 reads CASSLVTGSGANVLTF. The CDR3 nucleotides read TGTGCCAGCAGCTTAGTTACCGGGTCTGGGGCCAACGTCCTGACTTTC. The gene calls are TRBV11-2 and TRBJ2-6; D is unresolved. The CDR3 extends over 16 amino acids. Germline V gene data show CDR1 as SGHAT and CDR2 as FQNNGV. V was cut by 1 base and J by 1 base, with 8 bases left in between.

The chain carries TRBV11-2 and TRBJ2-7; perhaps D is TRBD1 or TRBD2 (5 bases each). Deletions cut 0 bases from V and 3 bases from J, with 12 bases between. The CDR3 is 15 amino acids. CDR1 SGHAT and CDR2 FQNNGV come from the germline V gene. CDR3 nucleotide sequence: TGTGCCAGCAGCTTAGATGTAGGGACCAGCTACGAGCAGTACTTC. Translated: CASSLDVGTSYEQYF.

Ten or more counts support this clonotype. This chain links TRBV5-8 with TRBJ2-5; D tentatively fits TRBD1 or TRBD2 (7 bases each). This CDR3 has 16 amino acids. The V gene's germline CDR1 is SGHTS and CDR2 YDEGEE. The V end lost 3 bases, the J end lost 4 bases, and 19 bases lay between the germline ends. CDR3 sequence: CASSWASGGAGETQYF. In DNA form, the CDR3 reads TGTGCCAGCAGCTGGGCTTCAGGGGGGGCCGGAGAGACCCAGTACTTC.

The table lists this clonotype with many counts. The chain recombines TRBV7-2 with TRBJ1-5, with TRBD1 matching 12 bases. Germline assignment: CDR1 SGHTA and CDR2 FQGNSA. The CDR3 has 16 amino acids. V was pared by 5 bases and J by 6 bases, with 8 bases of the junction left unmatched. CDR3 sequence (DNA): TGTGCCAGCAGCCCCCGGGACAGGGGGCTCATTCAGCCCCAGCATTTT. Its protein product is CASSPRDRGLIQPQHF.

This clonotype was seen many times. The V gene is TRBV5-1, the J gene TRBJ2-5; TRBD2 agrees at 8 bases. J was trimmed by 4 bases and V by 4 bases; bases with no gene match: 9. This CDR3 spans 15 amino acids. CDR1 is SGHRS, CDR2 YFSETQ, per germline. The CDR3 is CASSPGLDAGETQYF. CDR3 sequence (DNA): TGCGCCAGCAGCCCGGGACTAGATGCAGGAGAGACCCAGTACTTC.

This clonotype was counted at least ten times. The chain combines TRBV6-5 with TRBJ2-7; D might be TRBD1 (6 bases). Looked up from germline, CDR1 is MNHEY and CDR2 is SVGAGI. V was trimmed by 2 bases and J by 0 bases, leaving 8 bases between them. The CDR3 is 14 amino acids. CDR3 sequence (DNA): TGTGCCAGCAGTTACCGGGACATCTCCTACGAGCAGTACTTC. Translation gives CASSYRDISYEQYF.

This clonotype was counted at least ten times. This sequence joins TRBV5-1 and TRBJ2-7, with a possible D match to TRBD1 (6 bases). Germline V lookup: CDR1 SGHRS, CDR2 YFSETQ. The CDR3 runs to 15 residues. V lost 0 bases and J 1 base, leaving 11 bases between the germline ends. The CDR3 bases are TGCGCCAGCAGCTTGGCCCCGGACAGTTCCTACGAGCAGTACTTC. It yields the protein CASSLAPDSSYEQYF.

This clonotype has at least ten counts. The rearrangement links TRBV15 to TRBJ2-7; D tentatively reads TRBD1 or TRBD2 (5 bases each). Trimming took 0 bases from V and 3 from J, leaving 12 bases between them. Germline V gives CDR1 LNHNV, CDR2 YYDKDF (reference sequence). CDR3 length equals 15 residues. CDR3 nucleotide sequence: TGTGCCACCAGCAGAGATTTGGGGACCTACTACGAGCAGTACTTC. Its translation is CATSRDLGTYYEQYF.

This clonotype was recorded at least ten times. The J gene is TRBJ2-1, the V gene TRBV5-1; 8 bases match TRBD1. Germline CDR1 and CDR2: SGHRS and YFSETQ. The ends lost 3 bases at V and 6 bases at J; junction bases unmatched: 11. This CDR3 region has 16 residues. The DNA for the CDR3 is TGCGCCAGCAGCTCGTCCGGGACAGGAATCTTCAATGAGCAGTTCTTC. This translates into CASSSSGTGIFNEQFF. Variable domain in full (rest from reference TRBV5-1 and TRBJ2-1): KAGVTQTPRYLIKTRGQQVTLSCSPISGHRSVSWYQQTPGQGLQFLFEYFSETQRNKGNFPGRFSGRQFSNSRSEMNVSTLELGDSALYLCASSSSGTGIFNEQFFGPGTRLTVL.

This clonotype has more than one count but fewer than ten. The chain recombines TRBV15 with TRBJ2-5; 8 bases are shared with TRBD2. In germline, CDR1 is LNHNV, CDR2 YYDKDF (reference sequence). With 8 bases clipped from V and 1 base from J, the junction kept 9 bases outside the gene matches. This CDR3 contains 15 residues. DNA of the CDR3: TGTGCCACCGGTGTCAGCGGGGGCCTCCAAGAGACCCAGTACTTC. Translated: CATGVSGGLQETQYF.

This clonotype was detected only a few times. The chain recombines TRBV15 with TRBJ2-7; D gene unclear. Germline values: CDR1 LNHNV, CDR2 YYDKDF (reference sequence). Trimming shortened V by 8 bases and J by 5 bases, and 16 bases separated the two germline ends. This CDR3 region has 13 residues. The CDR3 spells CATGVDALHEQYF. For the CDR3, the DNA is TGTGCCACCGGGGTCGACGCCCTGCACGAGCAGTACTTC.

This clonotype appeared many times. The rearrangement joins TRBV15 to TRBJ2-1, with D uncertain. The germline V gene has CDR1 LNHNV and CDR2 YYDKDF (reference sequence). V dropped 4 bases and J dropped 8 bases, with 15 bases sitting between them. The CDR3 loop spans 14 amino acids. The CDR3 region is CATSTGRARDEQFF. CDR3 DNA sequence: TGTGCCACCAGCACCGGACGGGCCCGGGATGAGCAGTTCTTC.